The present TCR beta chain was sequenced within a study of blood T cell repertoires in COVID-19. Study overall: From the United States, Italy and Spain came samples of acute and convalescent COVID-19. The cDNA or gDNA used as material had been derived from T cells, B-cell-depleted T cells, or PBMCs.

Per the authors' pipeline: Counts of nucleated cells, estimated from reference gene primer amplification, were obtained. The table came from immunoSEQ multiplex PCR; TCRdb's copy has only in-frame clones and leaves some out. V and J calls and clone size are those listed in that table; D and trimming were worked out from the DNA. The sample records approximately 350,000 clones, over 70% being singletons. V dropped 2 bases and J dropped 3; count of bases not matched to a gene: 5. This CDR3 is 15 amino acids long. From germline, CDR1 is KGHSH and CDR2 LQKENI. The clonotype comes from a man younger than 40 with active or convalescent COVID-19. The V gene is TRBV18, the J gene TRBJ2-3, with TRBD2 identical over 7 bases. Input material: peripheral blood. CDR3 in amino acids: CASSPGREATDTQYF. DNA of the CDR3: TGTGCCAGCTCACCAGGTCGGGAGGCGACAGATACGCAGTATTTT.